This T cell receptor (beta chain) was observed in a study of PD-1 blockade in classical Hodgkin lymphoma. Overall study results and limits: Patients with a complete response exhibited baseline diversity comparable to newly diagnosed patients.

The repertoire was sequenced with immunoSEQ multiplex PCR; TCRdb's copy has only in-frame clones and lacks some. The data show some 19,000 clones, approximately 80% seen once. About this clone: Its antigen is as yet unknown.

The time point was: cycle 4 day 1 (C4D1), after more than five weeks of nivolumab. Relapse was seen in all patients after autologous stem cell transplantation, and brentuximab vedotin exposure was variable. The receptor was isolated from a human donor with classical Hodgkin lymphoma. Sequenced material: peripheral blood mononuclear cells (PBMCs), taken before the fourth cycle of nivolumab.

Written as DNA, the CDR3 is TGTGCCAGCACCGAGGGTATTACGCAGTATTTT. Residues: CASTEGITQYF. The rearrangement uses TRBV25-1 and TRBJ2-3, with a possible D match to TRBD2 (5 bases). Germline V gene lookup returns CDR1 MGHDK and CDR2 SYGVNS. Trimming pared 7 bases from V and 8 bases from J, leaving 10 bases between. The CDR3 loop spans 11 amino acids.